This TCR beta chain was obtained from a study of sequential checkpoint blockade in melanoma. Stated treatment: randomized to nivolumab then ipilimumab (arm A) or the reverse (arm B). The CDR3 loop spans 15 amino acids. The V gene's germline CDR1 is SGDLS and CDR2 YYNGEE. Trimming at V came to 5 bases and at J to 6 bases, leaving 10 bases not matched to a gene. This clone was detected only a few times. Sequenced by immunoSEQ multiplex PCR; TCRdb stores in-frame clones only, minus some. The sample lists 2,000 or so clones, approximately 20% occurring once. This TCR derives from a human donor with melanoma. The chain couples TRBV9 to TRBJ2-2, with TRBD1 identical over 7 bases. Sequences were derived from tumor tissue (inferred from file names), sampled from a patient given nivolumab and ipilimumab in sequence. The CDR3 bases are TGTGCCAGCAGTTCCGGGACAGTTGCTCCCGGGGAGCTGTTTTTT. Its translation: CASSSGTVAPGELFF.